These 13 T cell receptor beta chains were all obtained from the same sample, sequenced in a study of shared clonotypes between healthy human individuals. Profiling relied on immunoSEQ multiplex PCR, and the TCRdb table lists in-frame clones only, not all of them. The sample consists of around 1.5 million clones, 95% to 99% of them appearing once. The material sequenced was naive CD4+ T cells sorted from blood. Subset meaning: CD45RA+ positively selected. The receptors were gathered from a man under 40 in good health.

The chain combines TRBV2 with TRBJ2-2, with 10 bases aligning to TRBD1. CDR1 SNHLY and CDR2 FYNNEI come from the germline V gene. After removal of 8 bases from V and 4 bases from J, the junction contained 7 bases not matched to a gene. This CDR3 is 15 amino acids long. For the CDR3, the DNA is TGTGCCAGCCAGGGACAGGGGAGATTCACCGGGGAGCTGTTTTTT. Its translation is CASQGQGRFTGELFF.

J is TRBJ2-3 and V is TRBV28, with D tentatively TRBD2 (6 bases). Germline V gene lookup returns CDR1 MDHEN and CDR2 SYDVKM. There are 13 residues in the CDR3. The V end was cut by 10 bases, the J end by 4 bases, with 15 bases between. The DNA for the CDR3 is TGTGCCACCAAGCAGTCTAGCGCAGATACGCAGTATTTT. Its translation is CATKQSSADTQYF.

The rearrangement uses TRBV25-1 and TRBJ2-2; TRBD2 agrees at 7 bases. Trimming cost V 4 bases and J 1 base; bases outside gene matches: 3. Germline loops: CDR1 MGHDK, CDR2 SYGVNS. This CDR3 has 15 residues. CDR3 sequence reads: CASSGTRVNTGELFF. In DNA, the CDR3 is TGTGCCAGCAGTGGGACTAGAGTGAACACCGGGGAGCTGTTTTTT.

This clone was seen once. The rearrangement uses TRBV11-2 and TRBJ2-5; a possible D gene is TRBD1 (6 bases). This CDR3 comprises 14 residues. The germline V gene has CDR1 SGHAT and CDR2 FQNNGV. Trimming removed 2 bases at V and 5 bases at J, with 12 bases between. The CDR3 nucleotides are TGTGCCAGCAGCTTACTTGGGGGCCAGGAGACCCAGTACTTC. This gives the protein CASSLLGGQETQYF. Combining the CDR3 with reference TRBV11-2 and TRBJ2-5 gives the whole variable domain EAGVAQSPRYKIIEKRQSVAFWCNPISGHATLYWYQQILGQGPKLLIQFQNNGVVDDSQLPKDRFSAERLKGVDSTLKIQPAKLEDSAVYLCASSLLGGQETQYFGPGTRLLVL.

The V call is TRBV5-4, the J call TRBJ1-4; possibly TRBD1 for D (6 bases). The CDR3 covers 14 residues. Germline lookup yields CDR1 SGHNT and CDR2 YYREEE (reference sequence). V was clipped by 2 bases and J by 4 bases, with 9 bases between them. The CDR3 bases are TGTGCCAGCAGCTTTCAGGGGTTTAATGAAAAACTGTTTTTT. Its translation: CASSFQGFNEKLFF.

The rearrangement uses TRBV5-1 and TRBJ2-4; D may be TRBD2 (6 bases). The length of the CDR3 is 18 residues. V was shortened by 4 bases and J by 0 bases, with 20 bases between the two germline ends. The germline CDR1 and CDR2 sequences are SGHRS and YFSETQ. The CDR3 loop is CASSPGDSGRLAKNIQYF. Here the CDR3 DNA reads TGCGCCAGCAGCCCCGGTGATAGCGGAAGGTTAGCCAAAAACATTCAGTACTTC.

V gene TRBV4-3 combines with J gene TRBJ2-1, with TRBD2 identical over 10 bases. With 0 bases clipped from V and 4 bases from J, the junction kept 9 bases outside the gene matches. CDR3 length: 18 amino acids. The germline V gene encodes CDR1 LGHNA and CDR2 YSLEER. For the CDR3, the DNA is TGCGCCAGCAGCCAAGACCTCTCCGGGACTAGCGTATACAATGAGCAGTTCTTC. Amino acid sequence: CASSQDLSGTSVYNEQFF.

The chain carries TRBV29-1 and TRBJ2-1; D might be TRBD1 (5 bases). Germline V lookup: CDR1 SQVTM, CDR2 ANQGSEA. The V end was cut by 1 base, the J end by 0 bases, with 10 bases between. This CDR3 is 15 amino acids long. The CDR3 region has the DNA TGCAGCGTTGAAGGGGCTAGGGGCTCCTACAATGAGCAGTTCTTC. It encodes CSVEGARGSYNEQFF.

This chain uses TRBV18 with TRBJ2-7, with no clear D. The CDR3 is made up of 13 amino acids. V lost 1 base and J 1 base, leaving 5 bases between the germline ends. In germline, CDR1 is KGHSH, CDR2 LQKENI. This chain's CDR3 is CASSPLTSYEQYF. The DNA for the CDR3 is TGTGCCAGCTCACCACTCACGTCCTACGAGCAGTACTTC.

The chain recombines TRBV28 with TRBJ2-7, with 15 nucleotides matching TRBD2. The V segment lost 6 bases and the J segment 7 bases; nucleotides outside the gene matches: 10. Germline values: CDR1 MDHEN, CDR2 SYDVKM. The CDR3 is 16 amino acids. The CDR3 sequence: CASSQGTSGRSREQYF. The DNA for the CDR3 is TGTGCCAGCAGCCAAGGGACTAGCGGGAGGTCTCGGGAGCAGTACTTC.

This sequence joins TRBV7-2 and TRBJ1-5; no firm D call. CDR1 is SGHTA, CDR2 FQGNSA, per germline. The CDR3 is made up of 12 amino acids. V lost 6 bases and J 7 bases, leaving 10 bases between the germline ends. CDR3: CASSSVGQPQHF. The CDR3, as DNA: TGTGCCAGCAGTTCGGTCGGACAGCCCCAGCATTTT.

This rearrangement joins TRBV29-1 to TRBJ2-2; 10 bases map to TRBD2. The CDR3 has 14 amino acids. Germline V gene data show CDR1 as SQVTM and CDR2 as ANQGSEA. Trimming took 4 bases from V and 6 from J; bases not matched to a gene: 5. The CDR3 nucleotides are TGCAGCGTTGTAGGGACTAGCGTCCCCGGGGAGCTGTTTTTT. It encodes CSVVGTSVPGELFF.

The V and J genes are TRBV18 and TRBJ1-5; tentatively, D is TRBD1 (6 bases). The CDR3 length is 17 residues. Trimming stripped 0 bases from V and 2 bases from J, with 14 bases between. The germline V gene has CDR1 KGHSH and CDR2 LQKENI. The CDR3 spells CASSPPNSDRGNQPQHF. In DNA, the CDR3 is TGTGCCAGCTCACCACCCAATTCGGACAGAGGCAATCAGCCCCAGCATTTT.